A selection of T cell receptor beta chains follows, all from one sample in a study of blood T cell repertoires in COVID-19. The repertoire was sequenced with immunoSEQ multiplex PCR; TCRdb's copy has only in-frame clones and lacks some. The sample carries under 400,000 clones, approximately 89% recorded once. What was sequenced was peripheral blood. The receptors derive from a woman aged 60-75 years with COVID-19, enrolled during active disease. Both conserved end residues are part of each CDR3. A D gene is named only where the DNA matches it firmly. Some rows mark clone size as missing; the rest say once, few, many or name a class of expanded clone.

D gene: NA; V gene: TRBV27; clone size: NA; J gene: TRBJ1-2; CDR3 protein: CASRSGALGYTF; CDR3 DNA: TGTGCCAGCAGAAGTGGGGCCCTTGGCTACACCTTC
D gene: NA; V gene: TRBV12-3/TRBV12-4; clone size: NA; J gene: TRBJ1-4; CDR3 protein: CASTEGIWEKLFF; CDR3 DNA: TGTGCCAGCACCGAGGGTATTTGGGAAAAACTGTTTTTT
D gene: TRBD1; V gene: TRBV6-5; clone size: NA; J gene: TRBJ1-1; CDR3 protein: CASSEGAVEAFF; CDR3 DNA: TGTGCCAGCAGCGAGGGGGCGGTTGAAGCTTTCTTT
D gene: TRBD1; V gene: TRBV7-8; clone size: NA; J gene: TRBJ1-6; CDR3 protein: CASSNDRVWSPLHF; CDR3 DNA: TGTGCCAGCAGCAACGACAGGGTATGGTCACCCCTCCACTTT
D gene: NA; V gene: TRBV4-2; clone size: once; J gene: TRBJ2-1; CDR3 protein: CASSQDSVGEQFF; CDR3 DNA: TGTGCCAGCAGCCAAGATTCCGTCGGTGAGCAGTTCTTC
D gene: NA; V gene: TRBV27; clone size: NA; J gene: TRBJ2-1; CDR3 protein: CASSTLGGGRNEQFF; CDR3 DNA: TGTGCCAGCAGTACTCTCGGAGGGGGCCGCAATGAGCAGTTCTTC
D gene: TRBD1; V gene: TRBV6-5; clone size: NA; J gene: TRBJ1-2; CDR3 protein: CASRGTGRGYGYTF; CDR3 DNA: TGTGCCAGCAGGGGGACAGGCAGGGGCTATGGCTACACCTTC
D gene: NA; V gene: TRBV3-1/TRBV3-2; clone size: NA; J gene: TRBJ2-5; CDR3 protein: CASSRRLLNRETQYF; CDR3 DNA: TGTGCCAGCAGCCGTCGACTTTTAAATAGAGAGACCCAGTACTTC
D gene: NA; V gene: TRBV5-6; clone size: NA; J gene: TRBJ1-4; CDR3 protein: CASSNRDSNEKLFF; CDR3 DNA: TGTGCCAGCAGCAACAGGGATTCTAATGAAAAACTGTTTTTT
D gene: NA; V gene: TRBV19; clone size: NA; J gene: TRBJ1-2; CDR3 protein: CASSPGRDYGYTF; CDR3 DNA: TGTGCCAGTTCACCCGGTAGAGACTATGGCTACACCTTC
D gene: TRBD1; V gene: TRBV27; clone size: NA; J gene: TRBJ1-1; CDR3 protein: CASSLGDRLEAFF; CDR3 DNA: TGTGCCAGCAGTTTGGGGGACAGATTGGAAGCTTTCTTT
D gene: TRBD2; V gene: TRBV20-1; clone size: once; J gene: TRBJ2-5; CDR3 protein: CSASRSAGGKETQYF; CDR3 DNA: TGCAGTGCTAGTCGGTCAGCGGGGGGTAAAGAGACCCAGTACTTC
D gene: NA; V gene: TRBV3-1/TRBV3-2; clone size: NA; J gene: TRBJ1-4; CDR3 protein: CASSQTTQGPNEKLFF; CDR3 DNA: TGTGCCAGCAGCCAAACAACCCAGGGCCCTAATGAAAAACTGTTTTTT
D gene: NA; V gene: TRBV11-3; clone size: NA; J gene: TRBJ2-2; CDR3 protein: CASSLDPGTGELFF; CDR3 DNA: TGTGCCAGCAGCTTAGATCCGGGCACCGGGGAGCTGTTTTTT
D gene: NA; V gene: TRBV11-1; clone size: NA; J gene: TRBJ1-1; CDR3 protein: CASSLVVMTGTEAFF; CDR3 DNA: TGTGCCAGCAGCTTAGTGGTTATGACGGGCACTGAAGCTTTCTTT
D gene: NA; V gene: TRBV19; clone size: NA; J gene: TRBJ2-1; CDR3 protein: CASTSRQASSYNEQFF; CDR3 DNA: TGTGCCAGCACTTCTAGACAGGCGAGCTCCTACAATGAGCAGTTCTTC
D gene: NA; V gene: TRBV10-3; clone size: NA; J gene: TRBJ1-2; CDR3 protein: CAINQGRLYGYTF; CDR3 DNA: TGTGCCATCAACCAGGGGCGATTGTATGGCTACACCTTC
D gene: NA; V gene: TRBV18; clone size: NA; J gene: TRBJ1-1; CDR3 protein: CASSHSEAMNTEAFF; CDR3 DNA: TGTGCCAGCTCACACTCTGAGGCGATGAACACTGAAGCTTTCTTT
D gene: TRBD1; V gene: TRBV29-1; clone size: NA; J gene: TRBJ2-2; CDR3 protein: CSVEGQGNTGELFF; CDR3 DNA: TGCAGCGTTGAGGGACAGGGTAACACCGGGGAGCTGTTTTTT
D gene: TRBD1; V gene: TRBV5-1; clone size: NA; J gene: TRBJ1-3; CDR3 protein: CASSLGTGGNTIYF; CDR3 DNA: TGCGCCAGCAGCCTCGGGACAGGAGGAAACACCATATATTTT
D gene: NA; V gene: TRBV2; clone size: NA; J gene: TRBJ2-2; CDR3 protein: CASSGYGTLNGELFF; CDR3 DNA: TGTGCCAGCAGTGGGTACGGGACTCTTAACGGGGAGCTGTTTTTT
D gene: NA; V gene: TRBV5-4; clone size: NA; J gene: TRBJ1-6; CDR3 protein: CASSLDSGYSRNSPLHF; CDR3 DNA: TGTGCCAGCAGCTTGGATTCGGGGTACTCACGAAATTCACCCCTCCACTTT
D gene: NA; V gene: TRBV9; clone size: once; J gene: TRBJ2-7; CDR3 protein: CASSMVPGLPQLGEQYF; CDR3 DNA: TGTGCCAGCAGCATGGTCCCGGGACTTCCCCAACTGGGTGAGCAGTACTTC
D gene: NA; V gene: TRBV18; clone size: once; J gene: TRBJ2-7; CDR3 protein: CASSPATGTFYEQYF; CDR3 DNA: TGTGCCAGCTCACCAGCTACAGGCACTTTCTACGAGCAGTACTTC
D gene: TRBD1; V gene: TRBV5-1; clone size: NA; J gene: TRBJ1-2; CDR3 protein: CASSFQGANGYTF; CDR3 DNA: TGCGCCAGCAGCTTCCAGGGGGCGAACGGCTACACCTTC
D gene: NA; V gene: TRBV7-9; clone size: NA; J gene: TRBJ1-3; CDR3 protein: CASSASTGDSGNTIYF; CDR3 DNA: TGTGCCAGCAGCGCCTCGACAGGAGACTCTGGAAACACCATATATTTT
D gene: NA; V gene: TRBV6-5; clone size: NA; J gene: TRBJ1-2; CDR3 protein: CASSYKGFYGYTF; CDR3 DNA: TGTGCCAGCAGTTACAAGGGGTTCTATGGCTACACCTTC
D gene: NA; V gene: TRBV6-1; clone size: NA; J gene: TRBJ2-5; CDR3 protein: CASSEAKAGLETQYF; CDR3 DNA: TGTGCCAGCAGTGAAGCAAAGGCAGGGTTGGAGACCCAGTACTTC
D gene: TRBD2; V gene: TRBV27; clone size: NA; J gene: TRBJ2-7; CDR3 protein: CASSLAGGPGKEQYF; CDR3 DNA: TGTGCCAGCAGTCTAGCGGGGGGGCCCGGGAAGGAGCAGTACTTC
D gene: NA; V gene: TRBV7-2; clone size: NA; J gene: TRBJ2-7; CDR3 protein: CASSFFLGVGGSEQYF; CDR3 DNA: TGTGCCAGCAGCTTTTTCCTCGGGGTTGGGGGGAGCGAGCAGTACTTC
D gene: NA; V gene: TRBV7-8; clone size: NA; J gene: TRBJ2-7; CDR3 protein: CASSFPGKQYF; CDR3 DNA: TGTGCCAGCAGCTTTCCGGGGAAGCAGTACTTC
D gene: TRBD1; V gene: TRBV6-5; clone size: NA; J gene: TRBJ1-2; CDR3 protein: CASRETGHRNYGYTF; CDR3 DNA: TGTGCCAGCAGGGAGACAGGGCACAGGAACTATGGCTACACCTTC
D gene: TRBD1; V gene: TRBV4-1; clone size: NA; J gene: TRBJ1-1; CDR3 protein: CASSPTPGQQNTEAFF; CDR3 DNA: TGCGCCAGCAGCCCGACCCCGGGACAGCAGAACACTGAAGCTTTCTTT
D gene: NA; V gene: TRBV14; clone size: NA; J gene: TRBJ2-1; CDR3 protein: CASSQGLRPGQFF; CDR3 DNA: TGTGCCAGCAGCCAAGGGTTACGCCCAGGGCAGTTCTTC
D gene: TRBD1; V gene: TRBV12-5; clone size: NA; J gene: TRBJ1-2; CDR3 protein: CASGLQGGKNYGYTF; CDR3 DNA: TGTGCTAGTGGTTTGCAGGGGGGTAAAAACTATGGCTACACCTTC
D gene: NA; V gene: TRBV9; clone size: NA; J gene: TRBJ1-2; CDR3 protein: CASSVDPRGGYGYTF; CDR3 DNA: TGTGCCAGCAGCGTAGATCCCCGGGGGGGCTATGGCTACACCTTC
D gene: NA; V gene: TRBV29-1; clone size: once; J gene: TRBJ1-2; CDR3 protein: CSVDGLGRNYGYTF; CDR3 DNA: TGCAGCGTTGATGGGTTGGGGAGAAACTATGGCTACACCTTC
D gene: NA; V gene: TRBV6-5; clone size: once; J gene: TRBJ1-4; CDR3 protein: CASSYTSPETNEKLFF; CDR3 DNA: TGTGCCAGCAGTTATACCTCCCCTGAGACTAATGAAAAACTGTTTTTT
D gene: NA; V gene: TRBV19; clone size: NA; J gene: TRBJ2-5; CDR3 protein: CASSKAGKAETQYF; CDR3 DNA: TGTGCCAGTAGTAAGGCGGGGAAAGCGGAGACCCAGTACTTC
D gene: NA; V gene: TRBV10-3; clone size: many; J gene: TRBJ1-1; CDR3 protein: CATSGPGLPAGDTEAFF; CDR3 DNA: TGTGCCACCTCGGGACCGGGACTCCCTGCGGGGGACACTGAAGCTTTCTTT
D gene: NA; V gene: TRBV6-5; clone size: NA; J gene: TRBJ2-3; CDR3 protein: CASYRGPRTDTQYF; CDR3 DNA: TGTGCCAGCTACCGCGGGCCCCGCACAGATACGCAGTATTTT
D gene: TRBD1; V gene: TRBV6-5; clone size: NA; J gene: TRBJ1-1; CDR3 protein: CASSKGQIYTEAFF; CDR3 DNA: TGTGCCAGCAGTAAGGGACAGATCTACACTGAAGCTTTCTTT
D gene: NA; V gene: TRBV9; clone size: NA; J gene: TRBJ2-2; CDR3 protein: CASSAGVAAYGELFF; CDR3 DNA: TGTGCCAGCAGCGCGGGGGTCGCTGCGTACGGGGAGCTGTTTTTT
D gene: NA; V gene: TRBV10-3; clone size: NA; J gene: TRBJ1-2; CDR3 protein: CAISEAGNYGYTF; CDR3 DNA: TGTGCCATCAGTGAGGCGGGGAACTATGGCTACACCTTC
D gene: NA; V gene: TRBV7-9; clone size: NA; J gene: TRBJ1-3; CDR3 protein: CASSLDTGRPGNTIYF; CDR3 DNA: TGTGCCAGCAGCTTAGATACAGGAAGGCCTGGAAACACCATATATTTT
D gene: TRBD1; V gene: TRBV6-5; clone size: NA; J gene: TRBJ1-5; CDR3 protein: CASSRTGSGQPQHF; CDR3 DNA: TGTGCCAGCAGCCGGACAGGGTCCGGTCAGCCCCAGCATTTT
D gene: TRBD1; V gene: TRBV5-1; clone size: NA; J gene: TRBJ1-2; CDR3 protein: CASSLEQGPRVHGYTF; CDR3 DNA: TGCGCCAGCAGCTTGGAACAGGGGCCGCGTGTCCATGGCTACACCTTC
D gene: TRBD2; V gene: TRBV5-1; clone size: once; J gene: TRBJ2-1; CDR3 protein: CASSSTSGVSNEQFF; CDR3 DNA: TGCGCCAGCAGCTCAACTAGCGGGGTTTCTAATGAGCAGTTCTTC
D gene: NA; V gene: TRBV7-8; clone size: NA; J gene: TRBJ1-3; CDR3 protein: CASSSTSTIYF; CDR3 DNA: TGTGCCAGCAGCTCGACAAGCACCATATATTTT
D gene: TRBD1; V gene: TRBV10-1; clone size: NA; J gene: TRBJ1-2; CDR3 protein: CASSLDRGYGYTF; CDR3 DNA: TGCGCCAGCAGTTTGGACAGGGGCTATGGCTACACCTTC
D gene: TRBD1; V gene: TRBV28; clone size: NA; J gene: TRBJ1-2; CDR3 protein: CASSLTPRTGGNYGYTF; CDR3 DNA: TGTGCCAGCAGTTTAACGCCGCGGACAGGAGGCAACTATGGCTACACCTTC
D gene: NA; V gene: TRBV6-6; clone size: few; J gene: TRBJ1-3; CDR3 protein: CASSYSGGAGNTIYF; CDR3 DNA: TGTGCCAGCAGTTACTCAGGAGGGGCTGGAAACACCATATATTTT
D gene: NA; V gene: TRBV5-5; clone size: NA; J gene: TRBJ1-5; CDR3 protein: CASSLGAWEPQHF; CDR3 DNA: TGTGCCAGCAGCTTGGGGGCGTGGGAGCCCCAGCATTTT
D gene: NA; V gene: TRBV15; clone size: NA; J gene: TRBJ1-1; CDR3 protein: CATSRAYGGTEAFF; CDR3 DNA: TGTGCCACCAGCAGAGCATACGGGGGGACTGAAGCTTTCTTT
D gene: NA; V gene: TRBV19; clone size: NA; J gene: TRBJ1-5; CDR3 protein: CASSIRRRAGDSNQPQHF; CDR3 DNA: TGTGCCAGTAGTATCCGTCGTAGGGCAGGGGATAGCAATCAGCCCCAGCATTTT
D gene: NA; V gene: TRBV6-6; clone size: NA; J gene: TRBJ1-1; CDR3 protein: CASTPGLMNTEAFF; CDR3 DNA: TGTGCCAGCACACCGGGACTGATGAACACTGAAGCTTTCTTT
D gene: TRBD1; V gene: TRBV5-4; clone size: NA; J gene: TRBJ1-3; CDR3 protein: CASSLQGVMSGNTIYF; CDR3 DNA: TGTGCCAGCAGCTTACAGGGGGTAATGAGTGGAAACACCATATATTTT
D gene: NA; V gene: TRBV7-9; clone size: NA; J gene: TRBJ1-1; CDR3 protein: CASSLASANTEAFF; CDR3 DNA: TGTGCCAGCAGCTTAGCCAGCGCGAACACTGAAGCTTTCTTT
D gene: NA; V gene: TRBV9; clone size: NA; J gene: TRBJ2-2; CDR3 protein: CASSVKGDTGELFF; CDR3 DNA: TGTGCCAGCAGCGTAAAGGGAGACACCGGGGAGCTGTTTTTT
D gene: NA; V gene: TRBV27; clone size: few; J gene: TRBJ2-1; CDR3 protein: CASRPDRPSSYNEQFF; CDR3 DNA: TGTGCCAGCAGACCCGACAGGCCTAGCTCCTACAATGAGCAGTTCTTC